This TCR beta chain was recovered during a study of blood T cell repertoires in COVID-19. CDR3 length: 16 amino acids. The germline V gene has CDR1 SGHRS and CDR2 YFSETQ. J was trimmed by 1 base and V by 4 bases; bases with no gene match: 7. Some clones are missing from TCRdb's copy, which holds only in-frame ones; the method was immunoSEQ multiplex PCR. The repertoire holds more than 70,000 clones, with 70% to 90% as singletons. This clonotype was sampled from a man in his forties or fifties with acute or convalescent COVID-19. This chain links TRBV5-1 with TRBJ1-3, with 8 bases aligning to TRBD1. The specimen sequenced was peripheral blood. The CDR3 is CASSVDRVASGNTIYF. The DNA for the CDR3 is TGCGCCAGCAGCGTGGACAGGGTTGCGTCTGGAAACACCATATATTTT. Based on the CDR3 plus reference TRBV5-1 and TRBJ1-3, the full variable domain is KAGVTQTPRYLIKTRGQQVTLSCSPISGHRSVSWYQQTPGQGLQFLFEYFSETQRNKGNFPGRFSGRQFSNSRSEMNVSTLELGDSALYLCASSVDRVASGNTIYFGEGSWLTVV.